This entry concerns a single T cell receptor (beta chain). Its antigen is not known. V lost 0 bases to trimming and J lost 1 base, with 12 bases between them. Germline lookup yields CDR1 LGHNA and CDR2 YSLEER. The CDR3 covers 16 residues. This sample is drawn from a study of shared clonotypes between healthy human individuals. Study information: Each donor's CD4 naive and CD4 memory cells filled three plates apiece, CD8 naive two, and CD8 memory one. Broader study findings: Sequencing depth was a factor that was expected to affect clonotype sharing among donors. The study found lower generation probabilities in non-shared clonotypes than in those shared by all four donors. Only blood samples were collected, and tissue repertoires likely differ.

The assay was immunoSEQ multiplex PCR, and TCRdb's table has in-frame clones only and misses some. Of around 2.1 million clones listed, roughly 95% were seen once; the top ten hold about 0.13%. The V gene is TRBV4-3, the J gene TRBJ1-2; D uncertain. The receptor was derived from a man between 18 and 35 years old in good health. Material for sequencing was naive CD4+ T cells sorted from blood. As for subset: CD45RA+ positively selected. This CDR3 reads CASSQELTVVNYGYTF. The CDR3 bases are TGCGCCAGCAGCCAAGAACTAACAGTAGTTAACTATGGCTACACCTTC.